The 21 T cell receptor beta chains below were found in one sample sequenced in a study of cytomegalovirus exposure and HLA in healthy donors. Vbeta (60) and Jbeta (13) primers were used in the PCR. Assay used: immunoSEQ multiplex PCR; TCRdb lists only in-frame clones, some missing. Of under 150,000 clones in the sample, 72% were seen once. Sequencing was done on a sample of PBMCs. These receptors originate from a man aged 50 or older in good health and CMV-seropositive.

CDR3 sequence (DNA): TGCAGCGGCAACCGGGACAGGGGGAATGAGCAGTTCTTC. This translates into CSGNRDRGNEQFF. The V call is TRBV29-1, the J call TRBJ2-1, with 11 nucleotides matching TRBD1. The CDR3 is 13 residues long. CDR1 is SQVTM and CDR2 is ANQGSEA in the germline V gene. With V trimmed by 7 bases and J by 7 bases, 6 bases remained unmatched.

V and J are TRBV7-2 and TRBJ2-7, with 7 bases that match TRBD1. The J segment lost 5 bases and the V segment lost 1 base, leaving 8 bases of the junction unmatched. The CDR3 is made up of 15 amino acids. Germline V gene lookup returns CDR1 SGHTA and CDR2 FQGNSA. CDR3 DNA: TGTGCCAGCAGCTTAGAAACACAGGGGATCCACGAGCAGTACTTC. Residues: CASSLETQGIHEQYF.

This sequence joins TRBV7-9 and TRBJ1-1; D gene uncertain. The CDR3 is 13 amino acids. V was cut by 5 bases and J by 1 base, with 8 bases left in between. Germline V gene sequence: CDR1 SEHNR, CDR2 FQNEAQ (reference sequence). CDR3 residues: CASSISQNTEAFF. The CDR3, as DNA: TGTGCCAGCAGCATTTCCCAGAACACTGAAGCTTTCTTT.

The J gene is TRBJ1-2, the V gene TRBV6-1; D may be TRBD1 (6 bases). V was cut by 4 bases and J by 4 bases, with 13 bases left in between. The CDR3 consists of 14 residues. CDR1 MNHNS and CDR2 SASEGT come from the germline V gene. CDR3 nucleotide sequence: TGTGCCAGCAGTGGACAGGCCGCAATCTATGGCTACACCTTC. This translates into CASSGQAAIYGYTF.

The chain is built from TRBV6-1 and TRBJ1-1; 7 bases match TRBD1. CDR1 and CDR2 (germline): MNHNS, SASEGT. V was clipped by 10 bases and J by 5 bases; unmatched bases: 13. CDR3 length: 14 residues. The chain's CDR3 is CATNFEGARTEAFF. The CDR3 DNA sequence: TGTGCCACAAACTTTGAGGGGGCGCGAACTGAAGCTTTCTTT.

This chain uses TRBV19 with TRBJ2-5; no firm D call. CDR3 length: 14 amino acids. CDR1 is LNHDA and CDR2 is SQIVND in the germline V gene (reference sequence). Trimming pared 3 bases from V and 4 bases from J, leaving 12 bases between. CDR3 nucleotide sequence: TGTGCCAGTAGTATGTCGCCAGCGACAGAGACCCAGTACTTC. Encoded protein: CASSMSPATETQYF.

This chain joins TRBV19 and TRBJ2-7; TRBD2 agrees at 9 bases. J gave up 6 bases and V 3 bases, and 15 bases lay outside the gene matches. This CDR3 has 17 residues. Germline V gene sequence: CDR1 LNHDA, CDR2 SQIVND (reference sequence). CDR3 loop: CASSIDGWRLAASEQYF. DNA for the CDR3: TGTGCCAGTAGTATTGATGGTTGGAGACTAGCGGCATCCGAGCAGTACTTC.

This clone was seen a handful of times. This chain uses TRBV9 with TRBJ1-1, with a tentative D call TRBD1 (6 bases). Deletions cut 2 bases from V and 11 bases from J, with 16 bases between. CDR3 length equals 13 residues. From germline, CDR1 is SGDLS and CDR2 YYNGEE. The CDR3 spells CASSVVPTGHAFF. Here the CDR3 DNA reads TGTGCCAGCAGCGTGGTACCGACAGGCCATGCTTTCTTT.

In its sample, this clone was seen once. The chain employs TRBV5-1 and TRBJ2-6, with 8 bases fitting TRBD1. Losses at the gene ends were 3 bases for V and 4 bases for J; bases not matched to a gene: 6. The CDR3 has 16 residues. Germline CDR1 and CDR2: SGHRS and YFSETQ. The CDR3 here is CASSSQGAQGANVLTF. The CDR3 bases are TGCGCCAGCAGCTCCCAGGGGGCGCAAGGGGCCAACGTCCTGACTTTC.

This clone has a count of ten or more. The V and J genes are TRBV19 and TRBJ1-4, with D tentatively TRBD1 (5 bases). The V end lost 8 bases, the J end lost 8 bases, and 18 bases lay between the germline ends. The CDR3 length is 14 residues. The germline V gene has CDR1 LNHDA and CDR2 SQIVND (reference sequence). The CDR3 region has the DNA TGTGCCAGTGCCCTCGGGGGGGTGGGCGAAAAACTGTTTTTT. Translation: CASALGGVGEKLFF.

This clone was observed a few times. The rearrangement joins TRBV29-1 to TRBJ2-1, with 7 bases fitting TRBD2. The trim removed 6 bases at V and 3 bases at J, leaving 8 bases unmatched. Germline V gene data show CDR1 as SQVTM and CDR2 as ANQGSEA. The CDR3 extends over 14 amino acids. CDR3 region: CSVTHSGDYNEQFF. Here the CDR3 DNA reads TGCAGCGTAACCCACAGCGGGGACTACAATGAGCAGTTCTTC.

This chain uses TRBV27 with TRBJ2-1; TRBD2 might be the D (5 bases). CDR3 length: 15 amino acids. Trimming stripped 3 bases from V and 8 bases from J, with 17 bases between. CDR1 is MNHEY, CDR2 SMNVEV, per germline (reference sequence). DNA for the CDR3: TGTGCCAGCAGTTTCGGCGTTCCCGGGATCGATGAGCAGTTCTTC. This encodes CASSFGVPGIDEQFF.

The chain combines TRBV6-5 with TRBJ1-1; TRBD1 matches 10 bases. V shed 2 bases, J shed 4 bases, and the junction held 4 bases outside the gene matches. Looked up from germline, CDR1 is MNHEY and CDR2 is SVGAGI. The CDR3 has 15 amino acids. The CDR3 spells CASSYGTGVVTEAFF. CDR3 nucleotides: TGTGCCAGCAGTTACGGGACAGGGGTGGTCACTGAAGCTTTCTTT.

The chain joins TRBV29-1 to TRBJ1-4, with unresolved D. CDR1 is SQVTM and CDR2 is ANQGSEA in the germline V gene. The CDR3 totals 13 residues. Trimming removed 6 bases from V and 3 bases from J, with 11 bases in between. For the CDR3, the DNA is TGCAGCGTCGGGTCCTCTGCTAATGAAAAACTGTTTTTT. Protein sequence: CSVGSSANEKLFF. The full variable domain, completed using reference TRBV29-1 and TRBJ1-4, is SAVISQKPSRDICQRGTSLTIQCQVDSQVTMMFWYRQQPGQSLTLIATANQGSEATYESGFVIDKFPISRPNLTFSTLTVSNMSPEDSSIYLCSVGSSANEKLFFGSGTQLSVL.

This clone was recorded once. The V call is TRBV2, the J call TRBJ2-5; 11 bases agree with TRBD1. The DNA matches TRBJ2-7 better at its end, which makes the J call doubtful. This CDR3 contains 14 residues. CDR1 SNHLY and CDR2 FYNNEI come from the germline V gene. The CDR3 sequence: CASQPGTGGYEQYF. In nucleotides, the CDR3 is TGTGCCAGTCAACCCGGGACAGGGGGCTACGAGCAGTACTTC.

V gene TRBV5-6 combines with J gene TRBJ1-4; 8 bases map to TRBD1. Germline lookup yields CDR1 SGHDT and CDR2 YYEEEE. The CDR3 is made up of 14 amino acids. Trimming removed 4 bases from V and 8 bases from J; junction bases left unmatched: 7. CDR3 residues: CASSQGAAGEKLFF. The CDR3 coding sequence is TGTGCCAGCAGCCAGGGGGCTGCAGGGGAAAAACTGTTTTTT.

In this sample, this clone turned up once. The genes are TRBV27 and TRBJ2-5, with 9 bases lining up with TRBD2. The CDR3 is made up of 15 amino acids. V shed 3 bases, J shed 0 bases, and the junction held 2 bases outside the gene matches. CDR1 is MNHEY, CDR2 SMNVEV, per germline (reference sequence). The CDR3 DNA sequence: TGTGCCAGCAGTTTGGCGGGAGGGAACCAAGAGACCCAGTACTTC. Protein: CASSLAGGNQETQYF.

DNA for the CDR3: TGTGCCAGCACTTTGAGGGATGGTAATTCACCCCTCCACTTT. Translation gives CASTLRDGNSPLHF. The chain is built from TRBV6-1 and TRBJ1-6; D uncertain. The germline V gene encodes CDR1 MNHNS and CDR2 SASEGT. This CDR3 is 14 amino acids long. Trimming left V 7 bases short and J 6 bases short, with 13 bases between.

The gene calls are TRBV9 and TRBJ2-1; 7 nucleotides line up with TRBD1. The V gene end was trimmed by 5 bases and the J gene end by 9 bases; junction bases not matched to a gene: 11. Per the germline V gene, CDR1 is SGDLS and CDR2 is YYNGEE. There are 14 residues in the CDR3. The CDR3 spells CASSKEGQQSEQFF. The CDR3 DNA sequence: TGTGCCAGCAGTAAAGAGGGACAGCAAAGTGAGCAGTTCTTC.

The chain carries TRBV14 and TRBJ2-3, with unresolved D. Germline CDR1 reads SGHDN; CDR2 reads FVKESK. Trimming cost V 3 bases and J 2 bases, with 6 bases left between them. The CDR3 has 13 residues. The CDR3 DNA sequence: TGTGCCAGCAGCCACTTTAACACAGATACGCAGTATTTT. This translates into CASSHFNTDTQYF.

The chain has TRBV4-3 and TRBJ1-1, with D unresolved. From germline, CDR1 is LGHNA and CDR2 YSLEER. V lost 1 base and J lost 1, with 10 bases in between. The CDR3 length is 15 residues. The CDR3 protein is CASSQVWGGNTEAFF. CDR3 DNA sequence: TGCGCCAGCAGCCAAGTTTGGGGAGGGAACACTGAAGCTTTCTTT.